Below are 6 T cell receptor beta chains sequenced from a single sample in a study of CD8+CD57+ T cells in acquired aplastic anemia. The template used for profiling TCR beta VDJ and CDR3 was genomic DNA. TCRdb itself ran the reads through MiXCR, one entry per CDR3 protein. The sample lists 200,000 to 250,000 distinct CDR3 sequences, 34% occurring once. The source material was sorted CD4+, CD8+, or CD8+CD57+ T cells (not recorded which) from PBMCs. These receptor sequences come from a human donor in good health, serving as a control.

This clonotype was counted at least ten times. Here the CDR3 reads CASSVGSGDSPLHF. The CDR3 DNA reads as TGTGCCAGCAGCGTAGGATCGGGGGATTCACCCCTCCACTTT. V gene TRBV9 combines with J gene TRBJ1-6, with a tentative D call TRBD1 (5 bases). This CDR3 comprises 14 residues. The germline V gene has CDR1 SGDLS and CDR2 YYNGEE. V was clipped by 0 bases and J by 8 bases, with 9 bases between them.

V and J are TRBV2 and TRBJ2-7; 7 nucleotides line up with TRBD2. CDR1 SNHLY and CDR2 FYNNEI come from the germline V gene. Trimming cost V 7 bases and J 2 bases; bases outside gene matches: 8. There are 14 residues in the CDR3. The CDR3 sequence: CASTKGGSTYEQYF. The CDR3, as DNA: TGTGCCAGCACCAAGGGCGGGAGTACCTACGAGCAGTACTTC.

The rearrangement joins TRBV19 to TRBJ2-5; 11 bases align to TRBD1. The CDR3 spans 16 residues. The germline V gene has CDR1 LNHDA and CDR2 SQIVND (reference sequence). V lost 5 bases and J lost 2; bases outside the gene matches: 7. DNA of the CDR3: TGTGCCAGTAGTGCGGAGGGACAGGGGGAACAAGAGACCCAGTACTTC. Protein: CASSAEGQGEQETQYF.

This chain joins TRBV24-1 and TRBJ1-2; TRBD1 matches 9 bases. The V segment lost 2 bases and the J segment 1 base; nucleotides outside the gene matches: 7. The CDR3 totals 17 residues. Germline CDR1 KGHDR, CDR2 SFDVKD. CDR3 in amino acids: CATSDSTGGKGNYGYTF. The DNA of the CDR3 is TGTGCCACCAGTGATTCTACAGGGGGCAAGGGTAACTATGGCTACACCTTC.

This clonotype was detected once. A read error may explain this, as a much larger clone is one base away. The chain joins TRBV30 to TRBJ1-1; no definite D call. In germline, CDR1 is GTSNPN, CDR2 SVGIG (reference sequence). This CDR3 spans 12 amino acids. CDR3 residues: CARSRPNTEAFF. The CDR3 region has the DNA TGTGCCCGGAGTAGACCGAACACTGAAGCTTTCTTT.

The J gene is TRBJ1-2, the V gene TRBV5-8; 12 bases line up with TRBD1. The CDR3 has 15 amino acids. With V trimmed by 5 bases and J by 2 bases, 4 bases remained unmatched. Germline CDR1 reads SGHTS; CDR2 reads YDEGEE. The chain's CDR3 is CASRKGQGANYGYTF. The CDR3 bases are TGTGCCAGCAGGAAGGGACAGGGGGCGAACTATGGCTACACCTTC.